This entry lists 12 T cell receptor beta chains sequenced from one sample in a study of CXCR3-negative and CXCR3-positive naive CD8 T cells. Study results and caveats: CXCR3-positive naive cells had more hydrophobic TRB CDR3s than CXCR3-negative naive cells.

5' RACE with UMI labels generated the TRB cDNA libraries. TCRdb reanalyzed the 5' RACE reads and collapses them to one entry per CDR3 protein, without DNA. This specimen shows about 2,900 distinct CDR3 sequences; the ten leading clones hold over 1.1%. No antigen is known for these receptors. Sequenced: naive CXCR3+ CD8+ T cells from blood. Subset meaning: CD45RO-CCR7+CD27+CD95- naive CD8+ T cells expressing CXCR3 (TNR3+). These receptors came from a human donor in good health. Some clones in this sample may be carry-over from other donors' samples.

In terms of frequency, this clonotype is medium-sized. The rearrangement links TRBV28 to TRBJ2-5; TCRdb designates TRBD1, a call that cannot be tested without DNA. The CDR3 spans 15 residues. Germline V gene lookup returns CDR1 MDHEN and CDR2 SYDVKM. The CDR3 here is CASSLRGGSRETQYF.

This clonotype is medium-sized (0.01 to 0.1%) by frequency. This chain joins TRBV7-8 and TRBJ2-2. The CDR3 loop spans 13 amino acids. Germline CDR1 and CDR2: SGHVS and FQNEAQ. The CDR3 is CASSPLGAGELFF.

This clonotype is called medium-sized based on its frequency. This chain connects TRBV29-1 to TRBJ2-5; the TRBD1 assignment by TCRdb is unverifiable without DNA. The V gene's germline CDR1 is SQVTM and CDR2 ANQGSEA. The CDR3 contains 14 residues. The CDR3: CSVAQGARQETQYF.

CDR3 in amino acids: CASSRTTGWTEAFF. The chain is built from TRBV7-9 and TRBJ1-1; the D gene TCRdb calls, TRBD1, cannot be checked with no DNA. Germline values: CDR1 SEHNR, CDR2 FQNEAQ (reference sequence). This CDR3 has 14 residues.

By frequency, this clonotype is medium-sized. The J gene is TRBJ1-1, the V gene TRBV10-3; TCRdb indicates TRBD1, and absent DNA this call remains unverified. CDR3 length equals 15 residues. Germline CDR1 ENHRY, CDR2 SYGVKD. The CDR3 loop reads CAISSTGRLNTEAFF.

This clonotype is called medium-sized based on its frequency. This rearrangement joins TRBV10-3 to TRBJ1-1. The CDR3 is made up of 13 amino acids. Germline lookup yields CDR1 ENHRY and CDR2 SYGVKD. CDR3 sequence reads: CAISESKNTEAFF.

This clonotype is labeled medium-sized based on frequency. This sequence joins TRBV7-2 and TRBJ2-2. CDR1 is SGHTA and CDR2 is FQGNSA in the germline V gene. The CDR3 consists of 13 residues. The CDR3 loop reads CASSLAGTGELFF.

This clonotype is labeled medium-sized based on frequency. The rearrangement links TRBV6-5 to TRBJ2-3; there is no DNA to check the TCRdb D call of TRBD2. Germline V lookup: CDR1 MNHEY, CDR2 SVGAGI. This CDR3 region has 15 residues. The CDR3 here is CASSVSGGSTDTQYF.

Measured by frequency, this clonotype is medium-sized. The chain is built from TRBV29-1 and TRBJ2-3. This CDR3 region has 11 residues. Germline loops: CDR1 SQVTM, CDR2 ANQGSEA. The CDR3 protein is CSVPPTDTQYF.

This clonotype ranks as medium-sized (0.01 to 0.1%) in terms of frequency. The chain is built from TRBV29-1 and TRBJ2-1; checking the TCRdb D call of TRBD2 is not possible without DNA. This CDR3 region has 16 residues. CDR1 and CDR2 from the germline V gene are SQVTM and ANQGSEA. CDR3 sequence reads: CSVEDPTRGDDNEQFF.

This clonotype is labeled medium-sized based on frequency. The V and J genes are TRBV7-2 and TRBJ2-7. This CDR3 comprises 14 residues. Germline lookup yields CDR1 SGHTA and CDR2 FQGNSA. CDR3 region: CASSLGSLGYEQYF.

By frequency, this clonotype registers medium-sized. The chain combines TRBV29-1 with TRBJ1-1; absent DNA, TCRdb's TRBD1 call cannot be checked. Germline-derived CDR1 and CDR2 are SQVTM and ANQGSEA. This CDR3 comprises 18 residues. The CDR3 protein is CSVDRWSGEPGVNTEAFF.